The present entry profiles one TCR beta chain with its context. Its cognate antigen is unknown. The V end was cut by 6 bases, the J end by 7 bases, with 14 bases between. Germline assignment: CDR1 SGDLS and CDR2 YYNGEE. The CDR3 extends over 12 amino acids. The data are from a study of cytomegalovirus exposure and HLA in healthy donors. Study information: An early release of data contained 75 million to 90 million unique TCRs, which came from HLA-typed donors.

Study-wide results and limits: The authors listed 150 to 200 TCR beta chains as cytomegalovirus-associated.

The PCR made use of 60 Vbeta and 13 Jbeta primers. The table came from immunoSEQ multiplex PCR; TCRdb's copy has only in-frame clones and leaves some out. Of 150,000 to 200,000 clones in the sample, 75% to 80% were seen once. The clonotype originates from a female donor in good health and CMV-seronegative. The sample was PBMCs. This chain joins TRBV9 and TRBJ2-7; D remains ambiguous. The CDR3 coding sequence is TGTGCCAGCACTCCCGACGCACAGGAGCAGTACTTC. This sequence encodes CASTPDAQEQYF.